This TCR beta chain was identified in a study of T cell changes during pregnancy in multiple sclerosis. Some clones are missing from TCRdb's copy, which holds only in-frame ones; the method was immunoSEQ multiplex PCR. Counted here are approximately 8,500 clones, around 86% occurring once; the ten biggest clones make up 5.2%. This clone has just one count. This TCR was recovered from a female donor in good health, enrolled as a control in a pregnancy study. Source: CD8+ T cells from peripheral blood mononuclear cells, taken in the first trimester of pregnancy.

CDR3 DNA sequence: TGTGCCAGCAGTTACGGGCCTAGCGGGAACAATGAGCAGTTCTTC. Translating it yields CASSYGPSGNNEQFF. This chain links TRBV6-5 with TRBJ2-1; TRBD2 matches at 9 bases. The V and J ends lost 2 bases and 5 bases, in that order; junction bases with no gene match: 4. This CDR3 has 15 amino acids. CDR1 and CDR2 from the germline V gene are MNHEY and SVGAGI.